The rows below give T cell receptor beta chains drawn from one sample of a study of T cell responses to AZD1222 COVID-19 vaccine. Here immunoSEQ multiplex PCR was the method, and the copy in TCRdb shows in-frame clones only, minus some. The profile covers about 110,000 clones, with about 90% appearing a single time and roughly 14% taken by the ten largest. Sequenced material: peripheral blood, taken 28 days after the second AZD1222 dose. The receptors stem from an adult who received the AZD1222 COVID-19 vaccine. The CDR3 runs from the conserved cysteine through the conserved F or W. D genes are given only for firm matches. Some rows mark clone size as missing; the rest say once, few, many or name a class of expanded clone.

cdr3_aa	cdr3_nt	v_call	j_call	d_call	clone_size
CASSPTGQGGYGYTF	TGTGCCAGCAGCCCGACGGGACAGGGCGGCTATGGCTACACCTTC	TRBV5-6	TRBJ1-2	TRBD1	-
CAWSKAGELDTQYF	TGTGCCTGGAGTAAAGCGGGAGAGTTAGATACGCAGTATTTT	TRBV30	TRBJ2-3	TRBD2	-
CATSSDRGSYGYTF	TGTGCCACCAGCAGTGACAGGGGTAGCTATGGCTACACCTTC	TRBV15	TRBJ1-2	TRBD1	-
CASSVEGSGVEAFF	TGTGCCAGCAGCGTAGAAGGTTCGGGGGTTGAAGCTTTCTTT	TRBV9	TRBJ1-1	-	-
CASSLGTETQETQYF	TGTGCCAGCAGCTTAGGTACAGAGACTCAAGAGACCCAGTACTTC	TRBV11-3	TRBJ2-5	-	-
CASSPGGDSYEQYF	TGTGCCAGCTCCCCAGGGGGGGATTCCTACGAGCAGTACTTC	TRBV18	TRBJ2-7	-	-
CASSLRTGSREQYF	TGCGCCAGCAGCTTACGGACAGGCTCTCGGGAGCAGTACTTC	TRBV5-1	TRBJ2-7	TRBD1	-
CASSRIQGFGNGYTF	TGTGCCAGTAGTAGGATTCAGGGTTTCGGAAACGGCTACACCTTC	TRBV19	TRBJ1-2	-	-
CASSPYRVGYGYTF	TGTGCCAGCAGCCCCTACAGGGTAGGCTATGGCTACACCTTC	TRBV5-6	TRBJ1-2	-	-
CASSQGPTQGSNEKLFF	TGTGCCAGCAGCCAAGGACCTACTCAGGGGAGTAATGAAAAACTGTTTTTT	TRBV3-1/TRBV3-2	TRBJ1-4	-	-
CASSFGQVYGYTF	TGTGCCAGCAGCTTTGGACAGGTCTATGGCTACACCTTC	TRBV5-4	TRBJ1-2	TRBD1	-
CASSLRVGTEAFF	TGTGCCAGCAGCTTACGAGTGGGCACTGAAGCTTTCTTT	TRBV7-9	TRBJ1-1	-	-
CASSLEGGRGYGYTF	TGTGCCAGCAGCTTGGAAGGCGGACGGGGCTATGGCTACACCTTC	TRBV5-4	TRBJ1-2	-	-
CASSPNRGGGGQETQYF	TGTGCCAGCAGCCCGAACCGGGGGGGCGGGGGGCAAGAGACCCAGTACTTC	TRBV7-2	TRBJ2-5	TRBD2	-
CATTGQSLQQFF	TGTGCCACCACGGGGCAGTCCTTACAGCAGTTCTTC	TRBV10-3	TRBJ2-1	-	-
CASTSTVQETQYF	TGTGCCAGCACTTCGACAGTCCAAGAGACCCAGTACTTC	TRBV6-6	TRBJ2-5	-	-
CASRDRASNSPLHF	TGTGCCAGTAGGGACAGGGCAAGTAATTCACCCCTCCACTTT	TRBV19	TRBJ1-6	TRBD1	-
CASSLGYSRTQETQYF	TGCGCCAGCAGCTTGGGTTACAGCCGTACCCAAGAGACCCAGTACTTC	TRBV5-1	TRBJ2-5	-	-
CASSANPSPGREKLFF	TGCGCCAGCAGCGCAAACCCCTCCCCAGGGCGGGAAAAACTGTTTTTT	TRBV5-1	TRBJ1-4	-	-
CASSYPNPGTANYGYTF	TGTGCCAGCAGTTACCCGAACCCCGGGACAGCAAACTATGGCTACACCTTC	TRBV6-2/TRBV6-3	TRBJ1-2	TRBD1	-
CASSLAAYTDTQYF	TGTGCCAGCAGCTTAGCGGCCTACACAGATACGCAGTATTTT	TRBV11-2	TRBJ2-3	-	once
CSASGGPNEKLFF	TGCAGTGCTAGTGGGGGTCCCAATGAAAAACTGTTTTTT	TRBV20-1	TRBJ1-4	-	-
CASRPGQGAGEQYF	TGTGCCAGCAGGCCGGGACAGGGGGCGGGCGAGCAGTACTTC	TRBV27	TRBJ2-7	TRBD1	once
CASSPGPTNEQFF	TGTGCCAGCTCACCGGGACCGACGAATGAGCAGTTCTTC	TRBV18	TRBJ2-1	-	-
CASNTDRGNTEAFF	TGTGCCAGCAATACAGACAGGGGGAACACTGAAGCTTTCTTT	TRBV27	TRBJ1-1	TRBD1	-
CASSFPSRGEGYTF	TGTGCCAGCAGTTTCCCCAGCAGAGGAGAAGGCTACACCTTC	TRBV5-7	TRBJ1-2	-	-
CASSPGARAVFGCCYTF	TGTGCCAGCAGCCCCGGAGCCCGGGCAGTCTTCGGGTGTTGCTACACCTTC	TRBV5-4	TRBJ1-2	-	-
CASSSGFGGSSYNSPLHF	TGTGCCAGCTCTTCCGGCTTTGGGGGCAGCTCCTATAATTCACCCCTCCACTTT	TRBV27	TRBJ1-6	-	-
CASRKGINTDTQYF	TGTGCCAGCAGAAAAGGGATCAACACAGATACGCAGTATTTT	TRBV9	TRBJ2-3	-	-
CASTRADNSPLHF	TGTGCCAGCACAAGAGCAGATAATTCACCCCTCCACTTT	TRBV27	TRBJ1-6	-	-
CASSLVGQGATNEKLFF	TGCGCCAGCTCGCTAGTAGGACAGGGGGCAACTAATGAAAAACTGTTTTTT	TRBV5-1	TRBJ1-4	TRBD1	once
CASSYGTVFTEAFF	TGTGCCAGCAGTTACGGGACAGTTTTTACTGAAGCTTTCTTT	TRBV6-5	TRBJ1-1	TRBD1	-
CASSSYNEQFF	TGCGCCAGCAGCTCGTACAATGAGCAGTTCTTC	TRBV5-1	TRBJ2-1	-	-
CAWSVKGVAFF	TGTGCCTGGAGTGTAAAAGGGGTAGCTTTCTTT	TRBV30	TRBJ1-1	-	-
CASSPSGALSYNEQFF	TGCGCCAGCAGCCCCTCCGGAGCCTTGTCCTACAATGAGCAGTTCTTC	TRBV4-1	TRBJ2-1	-	-